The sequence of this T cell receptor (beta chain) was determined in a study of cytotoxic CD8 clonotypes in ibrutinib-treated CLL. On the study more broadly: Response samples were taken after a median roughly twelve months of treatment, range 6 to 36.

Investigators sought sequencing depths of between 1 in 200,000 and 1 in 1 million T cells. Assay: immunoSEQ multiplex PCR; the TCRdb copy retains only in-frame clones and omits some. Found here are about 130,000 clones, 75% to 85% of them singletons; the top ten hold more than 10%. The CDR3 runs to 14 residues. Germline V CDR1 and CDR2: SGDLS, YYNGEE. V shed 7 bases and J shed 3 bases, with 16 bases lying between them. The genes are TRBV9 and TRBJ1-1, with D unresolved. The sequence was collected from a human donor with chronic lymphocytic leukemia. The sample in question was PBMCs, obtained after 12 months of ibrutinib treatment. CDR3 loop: CASGRESRDTEAFF. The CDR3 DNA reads TGTGCCAGCGGCCGAGAGAGTAGGGACACTGAAGCTTTCTTT.